The 4 T cell receptor beta chains below were found in one sample sequenced in a study of cytomegalovirus exposure and HLA in healthy donors. 60 Vbeta and 13 Jbeta primers were used in PCR. Profiling relied on immunoSEQ multiplex PCR, and the TCRdb table lists in-frame clones only, not all of them. The sample holds over 150,000 clones, around three quarters seen once. The sequenced sample consisted of PBMCs. The receptors stem from a woman aged 45 to 65 in good health and CMV-seropositive.

The genes are TRBV11-2 and TRBJ2-7; TRBD2 matches 8 bases. V gave up 1 base and J gave up 4 bases; unmatched junction bases: 6. From germline, CDR1 is SGHAT and CDR2 FQNNGV. The CDR3 totals 15 residues. The CDR3 is CASSLVPGGMYEQYF. The CDR3 DNA sequence: TGTGCCAGCAGCTTAGTCCCGGGAGGGATGTACGAGCAGTACTTC.

The V gene is TRBV6-1, the J gene TRBJ1-1; unclear D gene. V gave up 6 bases and J gave up 5 bases, with 10 bases separating them. CDR1 is MNHNS and CDR2 is SASEGT in the germline V gene. This CDR3 is 12 amino acids long. CDR3 residues: CASSRIGTEAFF. The CDR3 DNA follows: TGTGCCAGCAGCCGTATCGGGACTGAAGCTTTCTTT.

V usage is TRBV2 and J usage is TRBJ2-5; 9 nucleotides line up with TRBD1. There are 15 residues in the CDR3. Germline trimming cut 6 bases from V and 1 base from J; bases unmatched to any gene: 6. Germline V CDR1 and CDR2: SNHLY, FYNNEI. CDR3 residues: CASRTETGGQETQYF. CDR3 nucleotide sequence: TGTGCCAGCAGAACCGAGACAGGGGGCCAAGAGACCCAGTACTTC.

The chain links TRBV2 to TRBJ1-3; the D is unclear. CDR3 length: 14 residues. Looked up from germline, CDR1 is SNHLY and CDR2 is FYNNEI. V lost 6 bases to trimming and J lost 0 bases, with 9 bases between them. The CDR3 DNA reads as TGTGCCAGCAGGAGGAGCATCTCTGGAAACACCATATATTTT. This codes for CASRRSISGNTIYF.